These 25 T cell receptor beta chains were sequenced from one sample in a study of T-cell reconstitution after alpha-beta-depleted transplantation in children. Unique molecular identifiers were incorporated into the prepared TCRbeta library. In TCRdb, the PCR reads were re-called with MiXCR into one record per CDR3 protein. This repertoire shows just over 950,000 distinct CDR3 sequences, 25% to 35% found once; its top ten account for more than 25%. The specimen comprised PBMCs, mostly from graft donor cells, sampled 360 days after TCRalphabeta/CD19-depleted stem cell transplant. The receptors were sampled from a boy in the first two years of life who had a stem cell transplant for SCID, so the T cells may come from the graft donor.

This chain joins TRBV6-6 and TRBJ2-7; D not certain. This CDR3 comprises 13 residues. The V gene's germline CDR1 is MNHNY and CDR2 SVGAGI (reference sequence). V was cut by 5 bases and J by 2 bases, with 10 bases left in between. Written as DNA, the CDR3 is TGTGCCAGCAGTCCTCATGAGACCTACGAGCAGTACTTC. Its translation is CASSPHETYEQYF.

The chain joins TRBV27 to TRBJ2-7; D unresolved. Germline loops: CDR1 MNHEY, CDR2 SMNVEV (reference sequence). Trimming cost V 5 bases and J 10 bases, with 18 bases left between them. This CDR3 has 13 amino acids. In DNA, the CDR3 is TGTGCCAGCAGTAAGTCCCGGCGCGACAACCAGTACTTC. It yields the protein CASSKSRRDNQYF.

This clonotype was counted between two and nine times. The rearrangement links TRBV5-5 to TRBJ2-1; D gene ambiguous. CDR3 length: 15 residues. Germline assignment: CDR1 SGHKS and CDR2 YYEKEE (reference sequence). The germline V and J ends were trimmed by 2 bases and 2 bases, with 11 bases remaining between them. The CDR3 sequence is CASSLVWPPYNEQFF. The CDR3 bases are TGTGCCAGCAGCTTAGTATGGCCACCCTACAATGAGCAGTTCTTC.

In this sample, this clonotype turned up a few times. The chain joins TRBV6-5 to TRBJ1-4; D remains ambiguous. The CDR3 is 14 amino acids. The germline V gene encodes CDR1 MNHEY and CDR2 SVGAGI. Trimming removed 2 bases from V and 6 bases from J, with 10 bases in between. The CDR3: CASSYVGSHEKLFF. The CDR3 nucleotides read TGTGCCAGCAGTTACGTGGGGAGTCATGAAAAACTGTTTTTT.

The chain uses TRBV4-3 and TRBJ2-7, with TRBD1 identical over 9 bases. The V segment lost 1 base and the J segment 6 bases; nucleotides outside the gene matches: 7. CDR1 is LGHNA, CDR2 YSLEER, per germline. CDR3 length equals 15 residues. CDR3 DNA: TGCGCCAGCAGCCAAGGGTCACAGGGGGCTGGCGAGCAGTACTTC. Its translation is CASSQGSQGAGEQYF.

The CDR3 nucleotides read TGCGCCAGCAGCTTAAGCGGGGGGGTCCCCACAGATACGCAGTATTTT. Translated, it gives CASSLSGGVPTDTQYF. J is TRBJ2-3 and V is TRBV5-1, with 10 bases lining up with TRBD2. The J segment lost 2 bases and the V segment lost 2 bases, leaving 5 bases of the junction unmatched. Germline assignment: CDR1 SGHRS and CDR2 YFSETQ. This CDR3 comprises 16 residues.

This clonotype was picked up a small number of times. The chain uses TRBV6-6 and TRBJ2-2; a weak D match, TRBD1 (5 bases). This CDR3 region has 13 residues. V gave up 5 bases and J gave up 5 bases, with 9 bases separating them. From germline, CDR1 is MNHNY and CDR2 SVGAGI (reference sequence). The DNA for the CDR3 is TGTGCCAGCAGTGTCAGGGTTACCGGGGAGCTGTTTTTT. It is translated as CASSVRVTGELFF.

This clonotype was picked up a small number of times. The CDR3 reads CASSGDIPPYNEQFF. The CDR3 nucleotides are TGTGCCAGCAGTGGGGACATTCCCCCCTACAATGAGCAGTTCTTC. This rearrangement joins TRBV6-1 to TRBJ2-1; tentatively, D is TRBD1 (6 bases). Germline CDR1 MNHNS, CDR2 SASEGT. V was trimmed by 4 bases and J by 2 bases, leaving 12 bases between them. This CDR3 has 15 residues.

The chain carries TRBV4-1 and TRBJ1-3; maybe TRBD1 (5 bases). The V and J ends lost 3 bases and 3 bases respectively, with 12 bases between them. This CDR3 region has 15 residues. In germline, CDR1 is MGHRA, CDR2 YSYEKL. The CDR3 loop is CASSQEGPIGNTIYF. For the CDR3, the DNA is TGCGCCAGCAGCCAGGAGGGGCCGATTGGAAACACCATATATTTT.

A few counts support this clonotype. The CDR3 DNA is TGTGCCAGCAGTTTTGGGGTCGGAAAGAAGAACACTGAAGCTTTCTTT. It is translated as CASSFGVGKKNTEAFF. The chain is built from TRBV12-3 or TRBV12-4 and TRBJ1-1; D call uncertain. V was clipped by 3 bases and J by 1 base, with 15 bases between them. The CDR3 consists of 16 residues.

This clonotype was detected only once. The CDR3: CASTRRGSTDTQYF. The CDR3 DNA is TGTGCCAGCACCCGACGGGGGTCCACAGATACGCAGTATTTT. V is TRBV7-8 and J is TRBJ2-3; TRBD2 might be the D (6 bases). V lost 7 bases and J lost 2, with 13 bases in between. The CDR3 contains 14 residues. The germline CDR1 and CDR2 sequences are SGHVS and FQNEAQ.

The chain employs TRBV7-3 and TRBJ2-3; D gene ambiguous. The CDR3 contains 14 residues. V was trimmed by 3 bases and J by 2 bases, leaving 9 bases between them. Germline lookup yields CDR1 SGHTA and CDR2 FQGTGA. Here the CDR3 DNA reads TGTGCCAGCAGCTTGGACCCAAACACAGATACGCAGTATTTT. It specifies CASSLDPNTDTQYF.

In this sample, this clonotype turned up a few times. The CDR3 sequence is CASSLVGRTYPSYEQYF. CDR3 sequence (DNA): TGTGCCAGCAGCTTAGTGGGTAGGACGTACCCCTCCTACGAGCAGTACTTC. This chain connects TRBV7-2 to TRBJ2-7; D unclear. V dropped 1 base and J dropped 0 bases, with 16 bases sitting between them. Germline lookup yields CDR1 SGHTA and CDR2 FQGNSA. The CDR3 is 17 amino acids.

This clonotype was picked up one time. This chain uses TRBV27 with TRBJ2-6, with TRBD2 matching over 10 bases. The CDR3 consists of 18 residues. V lost 1 base, J lost 4 bases, and 7 bases stayed unmatched. Per germline, CDR1 MNHEY and CDR2 SMNVEV (reference sequence). CDR3 bases: TGTGCCAGCAGTTTATTCTTAGCGGGGGGCCCCGGGGCCAACGTCCTGACTTTC. Translating it yields CASSLFLAGGPGANVLTF.

This clonotype was detected a few times. The chain links TRBV29-1 to TRBJ2-1, with 9 bases that match TRBD1. J was trimmed by 8 bases and V by 6 bases; bases with no gene match: 5. The germline V gene encodes CDR1 SQVTM and CDR2 ANQGSEA. The CDR3 consists of 12 residues. The CDR3 DNA sequence: TGCAGCGTCCCGGGACAGGGTTATGAGCAGTTCTTC. The encoded protein is CSVPGQGYEQFF.

The chain carries TRBV27 and TRBJ1-1; possibly TRBD1 for D (5 bases). Trimming took 6 bases from V and 7 from J, leaving 15 bases between them. The germline V gene has CDR1 MNHEY and CDR2 SMNVEV (reference sequence). The CDR3 has 13 residues. The CDR3 loop reads CASSSIGGGEAFF. Here the CDR3 DNA reads TGTGCCAGCAGCAGTATCGGGGGTGGTGAAGCTTTCTTT.

This clonotype was seen a handful of times. V is TRBV5-1 and J is TRBJ2-1; 13 bases are a match to TRBD2. Germline CDR1 SGHRS, CDR2 YFSETQ. The CDR3 covers 17 residues. Trimming at V came to 0 bases and at J to 9 bases, leaving 9 bases not matched to a gene. DNA for the CDR3: TGCGCCAGCAGCTTGGAGAAGGGGACTAGCGGGGTGGCTGAGCAGTTCTTC. Translated: CASSLEKGTSGVAEQFF. Complete variable domain (other parts from reference TRBV5-1 and TRBJ2-1): KAGVTQTPRYLIKTRGQQVTLSCSPISGHRSVSWYQQTPGQGLQFLFEYFSETQRNKGNFPGRFSGRQFSNSRSEMNVSTLELGDSALYLCASSLEKGTSGVAEQFFGPGTRLTVL.

The genes are TRBV5-1 and TRBJ2-7, with 8 nucleotides matching TRBD1. Germline CDR1 reads SGHRS; CDR2 reads YFSETQ. V shed 2 bases and J 2 bases; nucleotides not matched to a gene: 6. The CDR3 consists of 15 residues. Written as DNA, the CDR3 is TGCGCCAGCAGCTTCGGACAGGGAATGGCCTACGAGCAGTACTTC. Amino acid sequence: CASSFGQGMAYEQYF.

The chain joins TRBV20-1 to TRBJ1-1; TRBD1 agrees at 7 bases. The germline V gene encodes CDR1 DFQATT and CDR2 SNEGSKA (reference sequence). This CDR3 spans 15 amino acids. V trimming: 0 bases; J trimming: 6 bases; junction bases outside the gene matches: 10. The CDR3 region is CSARDWDRSHAEAFF. The DNA of the CDR3 is TGCAGTGCTAGAGATTGGGACAGAAGCCACGCTGAAGCTTTCTTT.

This chain joins TRBV9 and TRBJ2-3; maybe TRBD1 (5 bases). Germline lookup yields CDR1 SGDLS and CDR2 YYNGEE. This CDR3 comprises 13 residues. Between the trimmed V and J ends, which lost 0 bases and 6 bases, there was a span of 8 bases. The chain's CDR3 is CASSVVRGDTQYF. The CDR3 DNA reads TGTGCCAGCAGCGTAGTAAGGGGCGATACGCAGTATTTT.

This rearrangement joins TRBV29-1 to TRBJ2-7; D may match TRBD1 or TRBD2 (5 bases each). Germline CDR1 is SQVTM and CDR2 is ANQGSEA. Trimming left V 1 base short and J 3 bases short, with 13 bases between. This CDR3 is built from 14 residues. The CDR3 sequence is CSVEVGVRGYEQYF. The CDR3 DNA follows: TGCAGCGTTGAAGTGGGGGTCCGGGGCTACGAGCAGTACTTC.

This clonotype was counted a few times. V usage is TRBV12-3 or TRBV12-4 and J usage is TRBJ2-7; D gene ambiguous. Trimming removed 3 bases from V and 2 bases from J, with 14 bases in between. This CDR3 region has 15 residues. The DNA of the CDR3 is TGTGCCAGCAGTTTTAGGGTACTACCTACCTACGAGCAGTACTTC. It yields the protein CASSFRVLPTYEQYF.

This clonotype was observed at least ten times. This sequence joins TRBV10-3 and TRBJ2-5, with D possibly matching TRBD2 (5 bases). Trimming removed 0 bases from V and 6 bases from J, with 11 bases in between. CDR1 is ENHRY, CDR2 SYGVKD, per germline. CDR3 length: 14 residues. CDR3 sequence: CAISESRTGKTQYF. As DNA, the CDR3 is TGTGCCATCAGTGAGTCAAGGACGGGGAAGACCCAGTACTTC.

This chain joins TRBV20-1 and TRBJ1-2, with 9 bases identical to TRBD1. CDR1 is DFQATT and CDR2 is SNEGSKA in the germline V gene (reference sequence). This CDR3 has 12 amino acids. The V gene end was trimmed by 6 bases and the J gene end by 8 bases; junction bases not matched to a gene: 7. CDR3 DNA: TGCAGTGCCCCGGGACAGGGAAGGGGCTACACCTTC. The encoded protein is CSAPGQGRGYTF.

The chain uses TRBV11-2 and TRBJ2-7; tentatively, D is TRBD2 (5 bases). Trimming took 6 bases from V and 2 from J, leaving 17 bases between them. The CDR3 consists of 15 residues. Germline assignment: CDR1 SGHAT and CDR2 FQNNGV. CDR3 sequence: CASSFTEGHPYEQYF. The CDR3 DNA reads TGTGCCAGCAGTTTTACAGAGGGCCATCCCTACGAGCAGTACTTC.